These 17 T cell receptor beta chains originate from one sample sequenced in a study of beta chain features in type 1 diabetes. Whole-study findings and limits: The study found moderately but significantly shorter TCRB CDR3s in all four CD4+ subsets of Type 1 diabetes patients.

Reverse transcribing all isolated RNA meant expressed TCRB transcripts were sequenced. Generated by immunoSEQ multiplex PCR, the TCRdb table keeps only in-frame clones and is missing some. The top ten clones hold 0.015% of a sample with about 340,000 clones, roughly 13% of them seen once. The antigens of these receptors remain unknown. The specimen sequenced was naive CD4+ T cells from blood. All receptors derive from a woman aged 18-29 years with type 1 diabetes.

This clone occurred a few times. The V and J genes are TRBV18 and TRBJ2-2, with 7 bases identical to TRBD2. The V gene end was trimmed by 2 bases and the J gene end by 5 bases; junction bases not matched to a gene: 5. Germline values: CDR1 KGHSH, CDR2 LQKENI. The CDR3 loop spans 15 amino acids. CDR3 nucleotides: TGTGCCAGCTCACCATTCGAGCGGGGAACCGGGGAGCTGTTTTTT. Amino acids: CASSPFERGTGELFF.

The rearrangement uses TRBV13 and TRBJ1-1, with a weak D call TRBD1 (6 bases). V was pared by 3 bases and J by 7 bases, with 18 bases between. There are 15 residues in the CDR3. From germline, CDR1 is PRHDT and CDR2 FYEKMQ (reference sequence). CDR3 DNA: TGTGCCAGCAGCTTCAAGGGGGTGGCAGTCTTTGAAGCTTTCTTT. It translates to CASSFKGVAVFEAFF.

The rearrangement joins TRBV30 to TRBJ2-4; weak D call: TRBD1 (6 bases). Germline V gene data show CDR1 as GTSNPN and CDR2 as SVGIG (reference sequence). V was shortened by 1 base and J by 2 bases, with 12 bases between the two germline ends. The CDR3 is 15 amino acids. CDR3 in amino acids: CAWSAQGITKNIQYF. The CDR3 region has the DNA TGTGCCTGGAGTGCCCAGGGGATCACCAAAAACATTCAGTACTTC.

This clone showed up just a few times. The chain couples TRBV7-9 to TRBJ2-1; 8 bases line up with TRBD2. The CDR3 length is 16 residues. The germline V gene encodes CDR1 SEHNR and CDR2 FQNEAQ (reference sequence). Trimming cost V 5 bases and J 2 bases; bases outside gene matches: 8. CDR3: CASSPRLALTYNEQFF. Written as DNA, the CDR3 is TGTGCCAGCAGCCCCCGACTAGCGCTAACCTACAATGAGCAGTTCTTC.

This clone was counted between two and nine times. The chain employs TRBV5-6 and TRBJ1-1; TRBD1 matches at 7 bases. This CDR3 comprises 12 residues. The trim removed 3 bases at V and 10 bases at J, leaving 6 bases unmatched. CDR1 and CDR2 (germline): SGHDT, YYEEEE. CDR3 region: CASSSTGVRAFF. The CDR3 coding sequence is TGTGCCAGCAGCTCCACAGGGGTGCGAGCTTTCTTT.

This clone was recorded a few times. The genes are TRBV4-2 and TRBJ2-7; 9 bases match TRBD2. Germline CDR1 reads LGHNA; CDR2 reads YNFKEQ. There are 15 residues in the CDR3. V shed 0 bases, J shed 3 bases, and the junction held 3 bases outside the gene matches. The CDR3 nucleotides are TGTGCCAGCAGCCAAGAAGTGCGGGAGGGCTACGAGCAGTACTTC. As protein: CASSQEVREGYEQYF.

The chain recombines TRBV2 with TRBJ2-5, with D possibly being TRBD2 (6 bases). There are 14 residues in the CDR3. Germline V lookup: CDR1 SNHLY, CDR2 FYNNEI. Trimming stripped 4 bases from V and 2 bases from J, with 11 bases between. CDR3 residues: CASSGGTYQETQYF. CDR3 bases: TGTGCCAGCAGTGGCGGGACTTATCAAGAGACCCAGTACTTC.

This clone showed up just a few times. The CDR3 nucleotides are TGTGCCAGTAGTATAGATGGGGGGGAGACCCAGTACTTC. Its protein is CASSIDGGETQYF. The chain couples TRBV19 to TRBJ2-5; possibly TRBD2 for D (6 bases). CDR3 length: 13 residues. The germline gives CDR1 LNHDA, CDR2 SQIVND (reference sequence). V lost 0 bases, J lost 5 bases, and 7 bases lay in between.

This chain joins TRBV14 and TRBJ2-1; D may be TRBD2 (5 bases). CDR3 length: 15 residues. Trimming stripped 0 bases from V and 14 bases from J, with 20 bases between. The germline V gene encodes CDR1 SGHDN and CDR2 FVKESK. The CDR3 loop reads CASSQEGVRTSSKFF. The DNA for the CDR3 is TGTGCCAGCAGCCAAGAAGGAGTTCGTACTAGTTCGAAGTTCTTC.

This clone was picked up a small number of times. V gene TRBV28 combines with J gene TRBJ1-1; tentative D call: TRBD1 (6 bases). Germline V lookup: CDR1 MDHEN, CDR2 SYDVKM. This CDR3 spans 16 amino acids. V was trimmed by 6 bases and J by 4 bases, leaving 21 bases between them. The CDR3 coding sequence is TGTGCCAGCAGCCCCGGGGGGGCAGGGCGCTCCACTGAAGCTTTCTTT. As protein: CASSPGGAGRSTEAFF.

For the CDR3, the DNA is TGTGCCAGCAGCTTAGACCGACAGGGGACCCAGTACTTC. As protein: CASSLDRQGTQYF. V is TRBV7-2 and J is TRBJ2-5; 7 bases map to TRBD1. Trimming cost V 1 base and J 7 bases; bases outside gene matches: 3. The CDR3 spans 13 residues. CDR1 and CDR2 (germline): SGHTA, FQGNSA.

The chain links TRBV5-4 to TRBJ2-1; D is possibly TRBD1 (5 bases). The CDR3 runs 13 residues. Germline V lookup: CDR1 SGHNT, CDR2 YYREEE (reference sequence). Trimming removed 3 bases from V and 8 bases from J, with 12 bases in between. The CDR3 DNA is TGTGCCAGCAGCTCCCGACAGACGGATGAGCAGTTCTTC. Amino acids: CASSSRQTDEQFF.

This clone occurred a few times. CDR3 sequence reads: CASSPRRGWDTQYF. Here the CDR3 DNA reads TGTGCCAGCAGCCCCCGTAGAGGGTGGGATACGCAGTATTTT. The chain is built from TRBV11-3 and TRBJ2-3; D may be TRBD2 (5 bases). CDR1 is SGHNT, CDR2 YENEEA, per germline. This CDR3 contains 14 residues. V gave up 5 bases and J gave up 6 bases, with 15 bases separating them. The full variable domain, completed using reference TRBV11-3 and TRBJ2-3, is EAGVVQSPRYKIIEKKQPVAFWCNPISGHNTLYWYLQNLGQGPELLIRYENEEAVDDSQLPKDRFSAERLKGVDSTLKIQPAELGDSAVYLCASSPRRGWDTQYFGPGTRLTVL.

In this sample, this clone turned up a few times. The rearrangement joins TRBV28 to TRBJ2-1; a weak D match, TRBD2 (6 bases). This CDR3 is 15 amino acids long. Per the germline V gene, CDR1 is MDHEN and CDR2 is SYDVKM. The germline V and J ends were trimmed by 5 bases and 7 bases, with 18 bases remaining between them. The CDR3 DNA reads as TGTGCCAGCAGTACCAGACGACTAGGAAAGAATGAGCAGTTCTTC. It specifies CASSTRRLGKNEQFF.

This clone appeared a few times. The V call is TRBV20-1, the J call TRBJ1-1, with D possibly matching TRBD1 (6 bases). CDR1 is DFQATT, CDR2 SNEGSKA, per germline (reference sequence). Trimming pared 5 bases from V and 7 bases from J, leaving 11 bases between. The CDR3 extends over 11 amino acids. CDR3 loop: CSAPDRGEAFF. CDR3 coding DNA: TGCAGTGCTCCGGACAGAGGTGAAGCTTTCTTT.

The chain couples TRBV5-1 to TRBJ2-5; 8 bases align to TRBD1. There are 16 residues in the CDR3. V gave up 0 bases and J gave up 3 bases; unmatched junction bases: 7. CDR1 and CDR2 (germline): SGHRS, YFSETQ. In nucleotides, the CDR3 is TGCGCCAGCAGCTTGGGGGCAGGGGGCGCGGAAGAGACCCAGTACTTC. Translated, it gives CASSLGAGGAEETQYF.

The chain combines TRBV6-5 with TRBJ2-7; no firm D call. Trimming pared 7 bases from V and 2 bases from J, leaving 15 bases between. This CDR3 is built from 14 residues. Germline CDR1 and CDR2: MNHEY and SVGAGI. The CDR3 DNA is TGTGCCAGCAACCTAGACTCCGGAACCTACGAGCAGTACGTC. This gives the protein CASNLDSGTYEQYV.